This T cell receptor beta chain was profiled in a study of blood T cell repertoires in COVID-19. Study in general: PBMCs, B-cell-depleted T cells, or T cells provided the cDNA or gDNA that made up the material.

Germline V gives CDR1 MRHNA, CDR2 SNTAGT. The CDR3 consists of 16 residues. Trimming left V 5 bases short and J 1 base short, with 14 bases between. This table comes from immunoSEQ multiplex PCR, and its TCRdb copy is limited to in-frame clones, with some not included. The table records around 60,000 clones, 74% of them present only once. Sequenced sample: peripheral blood. This receptor was obtained from a woman older than 75 with acute or convalescent COVID-19. The gene calls are TRBV6-4 and TRBJ2-2, with D possibly TRBD2 on 7 matching bases. CDR3 nucleotides: TGTGCCAGCAGTCGGGGGGCTCAGGGGAACACCGGGGAGCTGTTTTTT. Protein product: CASSRGAQGNTGELFF.